This note documents a single T cell receptor (beta chain) sequence. Original handling: Reference gene primers were amplified, and this amplification served to estimate nucleated cell counts. Using immunoSEQ multiplex PCR, the repertoire was profiled, and TCRdb retains in-frame clones only, with some absent. The V and J calls and clone size were taken over from that table, and D and trimming were inferred from the DNA. This table holds about 250,000 clones, under 90% found once. This record comes from a study of blood T cell repertoires in COVID-19. Participants were aged about 18 to 100 years from around 24 US areas. Cohorts were determined from participant-reported clinical history. Recovered participants had two consecutive negative NP/OP PCR tests, healthcare professional clearance, or symptom resolution. The sequence derives from a man aged 35 to 55 who had recovered from COVID-19. The sample taken for sequencing was PBMCs or T cells enriched from blood (not recorded which).

The CDR3 bases are TGTGCCAGCAGCCCACTAGCGGGAGCCCCTAACGAGCAGTACTTC. Protein product: CASSPLAGAPNEQYF. The chain carries TRBV14 and TRBJ2-7; 11 bases agree with TRBD2. CDR1 SGHDN and CDR2 FVKESK come from the germline V gene. Trimming removed 4 bases from V and 5 bases from J; junction bases left unmatched: 7. The CDR3 extends over 15 amino acids.